Following are 9 T cell receptor beta chains from one sample sequenced in a study of blood T cell repertoires in COVID-19. Produced via immunoSEQ multiplex PCR; TCRdb's table is partial and in-frame only. The data show about 200,000 clones, roughly four fifths seen once. Sequencing input: PBMCs or T cells enriched from blood (not recorded which). These receptors all come from a man aged 35-49 years who had recovered from COVID-19.

The rearrangement joins TRBV14 to TRBJ1-2; D gene unclear. This CDR3 is 13 amino acids long. Looked up from germline, CDR1 is SGHDN and CDR2 is FVKESK. V was shortened by 4 bases and J by 3 bases, with 9 bases between the two germline ends. The CDR3 DNA follows: TGTGCCAGCAGCCCGGGTATCGACTATGGCTACACCTTC. Protein: CASSPGIDYGYTF.

The genes are TRBV5-6 and TRBJ2-7; 9 nucleotides agree with TRBD1. Per the germline V gene, CDR1 is SGHDT and CDR2 is YYEEEE. J lost 2 bases, V lost 0 bases, and 9 bases had no gene match. The CDR3 covers 17 residues. In DNA form, the CDR3 reads TGTGCCAGCAGCTTGGCCGGGGGACAGGGCAGAACCTACGAGCAGTACGTC. It is translated as CASSLAGGQGRTYEQYV.

The chain uses TRBV7-2 and TRBJ1-1; a possible D gene is TRBD1 (5 bases). V was cut by 6 bases and J by 0 bases, with 14 bases left in between. The CDR3 consists of 15 residues. Germline V gene data show CDR1 as SGHTA and CDR2 as FQGNSA. The CDR3 here is CASRTAHTLNTEAFF. The CDR3 DNA follows: TGTGCCAGCAGGACAGCACATACCCTGAACACTGAAGCTTTCTTT.

The rearrangement joins TRBV7-2 to TRBJ1-4; D gene uncertain. The CDR3 loop spans 14 amino acids. Trimming took off 4 bases at V and 1 base at J, with 7 bases between the two ends. Germline CDR1 SGHTA, CDR2 FQGNSA. The CDR3 bases are TGTGCCAGCAGCTCGGGGTTAACTAATGAAAAACTGTTTTTT. It codes for CASSSGLTNEKLFF.

V is TRBV24-1 and J is TRBJ1-2; the D is unclear. Germline-derived CDR1 and CDR2 are KGHDR and SFDVKD. The CDR3 consists of 15 residues. Trimming left V 5 bases short and J 6 bases short, with 18 bases between. CDR3 DNA sequence: TGTGCCACCAGTGGGATTGGGGAGAGGTCGCATGGCTACACCTTC. Its translation: CATSGIGERSHGYTF.

The rearrangement links TRBV2 to TRBJ2-1; 10 nucleotides align to TRBD1. The CDR3 sequence is 13 residues long. CDR1 is SNHLY, CDR2 FYNNEI, per germline. V shed 7 bases, J shed 7 bases, and the junction held 4 bases outside the gene matches. For the CDR3, the DNA is TGTGCCAGCACCCGGACAGGGGGAAATGAGCAGTTCTTC. This sequence encodes CASTRTGGNEQFF.

The chain recombines TRBV29-1 with TRBJ2-1; TRBD2 matches 14 bases. The CDR3 has 14 residues. Germline V gives CDR1 SQVTM, CDR2 ANQGSEA. After removal of 6 bases from V and 12 bases from J, the junction contained 10 bases not matched to a gene. CDR3 protein: CSVRGLAGGTGQFF. CDR3 DNA sequence: TGCAGCGTGCGAGGACTAGCGGGAGGTACGGGGCAGTTCTTC.

CDR3 DNA sequence: TGTGCCAGCAGCCCTAGCGGGGGCAATTTGAACACTGAAGCTTTCTTT. Protein sequence: CASSPSGGNLNTEAFF. The chain employs TRBV7-8 and TRBJ1-1; D perhaps matches TRBD1 (6 bases). The CDR3 has 16 amino acids. The V end was cut by 5 bases, the J end by 0 bases, with 16 bases between. CDR1 and CDR2 from the germline V gene are SGHVS and FQNEAQ.

V and J are TRBV29-1 and TRBJ2-1, with TRBD2 identical over 8 bases. Per the germline V gene, CDR1 is SQVTM and CDR2 is ANQGSEA. This CDR3 has 14 amino acids. With 7 bases clipped from V and 4 bases from J, the junction kept 9 bases outside the gene matches. The CDR3 DNA is TGCAGCGCCGCCAGCCTAGCGGGTTACAATGAGCAGTTCTTC. Protein product: CSAASLAGYNEQFF.